The 11 T cell receptor beta chains below all came from one sample that was sequenced in a study (dated by TCRdb to the mid-2010s). The library was made by 5' RACE. This sample was sequenced with an Illumina MiSeq. The public reads were reprocessed in TCRdb via fastp at Q25 and MiXCR, keeping in-frame beta chains. Records with the same CDR3 protein are collapsed into one entry carrying the most frequent genes and DNA. This sample gives approximately 5,400 distinct CDR3 sequences in total; 45% to 60% of them show up just once. The top ten constitute less than 4.5% of the sample. The sequencing sample was made of memory CD4+ T cells sorted from blood. Explained via the paper, the cell subset or site label denotes: memory CD4+ T cells, CD4+CD45RO+CD25-. These receptor sequences come from a female donor with breast cancer.

V and J are TRBV5-1 and TRBJ2-7; 7 bases align to TRBD1. Germline V gives CDR1 SGHRS, CDR2 YFSETQ. The CDR3 is 15 residues long. The V and J ends lost 4 bases and 0 bases, in that order; junction bases with no gene match: 7. The DNA for the CDR3 is TGCGCCAGCAGCGTAGGACAGGCAGACTCCTACGAGCAGTACTTC. Its protein product is CASSVGQADSYEQYF.

The CDR3 here is CASSFSRGETQYF. CDR3 coding DNA: TGTGCCAGCAGCTTCTCGAGAGGAGAGACCCAGTACTTC. This sequence joins TRBV7-3 and TRBJ2-5; the D is unclear. From germline, CDR1 is SGHTA and CDR2 FQGTGA. The CDR3 contains 13 residues. Trimming removed 3 bases from V and 4 bases from J, with 9 bases in between.

This clonotype was detected a few times. The chain links TRBV20-1 to TRBJ2-3; D is uncertain. The V gene lost 1 base and the J gene lost 7 bases, with 9 bases spanning the gap. Germline CDR1 DFQATT, CDR2 SNEGSKA (reference sequence). The CDR3 has 12 amino acids. Here the CDR3 DNA reads TGCAGTGCTAGAGGGAGTACCAATACGCAGTATTTT. This gives the protein CSARGSTNTQYF.

The chain recombines TRBV2 with TRBJ2-5; TRBD2 is a possible D gene (5 bases). Germline V gives CDR1 SNHLY, CDR2 FYNNEI. The V gene lost 7 bases and the J gene lost 2 bases, with 5 bases spanning the gap. The CDR3 is 11 residues long. The CDR3 reads CASKRQETQYF. The DNA of the CDR3 is TGTGCCAGCAAGCGGCAAGAGACCCAGTACTTC.

This clonotype appeared a single time. V and J are TRBV5-4 and TRBJ1-2; D unresolved. V lost 3 bases and J 3 bases, leaving 9 bases between the germline ends. The CDR3 length is 13 residues. The germline V gene encodes CDR1 SGHNT and CDR2 YYREEE (reference sequence). The CDR3 loop is CASSSEEDYGYTF. DNA of the CDR3: TGTGCCAGCAGCTCGGAGGAGGACTATGGCTACACCTTC.

The rearrangement links TRBV28 to TRBJ1-5, with D hard to call. The CDR3 sequence is 12 residues long. The germline V and J ends were trimmed by 7 bases and 0 bases, with 4 bases remaining between them. Germline V gene lookup returns CDR1 MDHEN and CDR2 SYDVKM. The CDR3 nucleotides read TGTGCCAGCAAAGATAGCAATCAGCCCCAGCATTTT. Translated: CASKDSNQPQHF.

Worth noting for this clonotype: A much larger clone differs from this one at a single base, so this may be a read error. The chain has TRBV20-1 and TRBJ2-1; D is uncertain. Germline-derived CDR1 and CDR2 are DFQATT and SNEGSKA (reference sequence). The CDR3 totals 12 residues. DNA for the CDR3: TGCAGTGCTAGGAGATCCTACAATGAGCGGTTCTTC. It codes for CSARRSYNERFF.

This clonotype was detected only a few times. This chain joins TRBV20-1 and TRBJ2-7; 9 nucleotides line up with TRBD2. Germline loops: CDR1 DFQATT, CDR2 SNEGSKA (reference sequence). Germline trimming cut 0 bases from V and 6 bases from J; bases unmatched to any gene: 15. The CDR3 has 17 amino acids. The DNA of the CDR3 is TGCAGTGCTAGAGATTCCTTTAAGGGACTAGCTGCAGCCGAGCAGTACTTC. This codes for CSARDSFKGLAAAEQYF.

The CDR3 region has the DNA TGCAGTGCTAGCGCACAGCCACTCCTTAGCAATCAGCCCCAGCATTTT. Translation gives CSASAQPLLSNQPQHF. The chain recombines TRBV20-1 with TRBJ1-5; D is unresolved. The ends were cut back, 3 bases at V and 0 bases at J, with 15 bases in the middle. The CDR3 has 16 residues. CDR1 and CDR2 from the germline V gene are DFQATT and SNEGSKA (reference sequence).

This clonotype was seen only once. This sequence joins TRBV5-1 and TRBJ1-2; D perhaps matches TRBD1 (5 bases). Trimming left V 5 bases short and J 8 bases short, with 13 bases between. Germline V lookup: CDR1 SGHRS, CDR2 YFSETQ. The CDR3 is made up of 12 amino acids. CDR3 amino acids: CASRGDGYGYTF. For the CDR3, the DNA is TGCGCCAGCAGAGGGGATGGGTACGGCTACACCTTC. The full variable domain, in which reference TRBV5-1 and TRBJ1-2 provide the parts outside the CDR3, is KAGVTQTPRYLIKTRGQQVTLSCSPISGHRSVSWYQQTPGQGLQFLFEYFSETQRNKGNFPGRFSGRQFSNSRSEMNVSTLELGDSALYLCASRGDGYGYTFGSGTRLTVV.

The rearrangement links TRBV7-3 to TRBJ2-7, with unresolved D. Germline V gene sequence: CDR1 SGHTA, CDR2 FQGTGA. This CDR3 comprises 14 residues. V was trimmed by 6 bases and J by 3 bases, leaving 15 bases between them. The CDR3: CASSFVGSDYEQYF. CDR3 DNA sequence: TGTGCCAGCAGTTTTGTGGGGTCCGACTACGAGCAGTACTTC.